This entry concerns a single T cell receptor (beta chain). The CDR3 is 15 residues long. Germline values: CDR1 MNHEY, CDR2 SVGEGT. V lost 5 bases and J lost 1; bases outside the gene matches: 2. Methods used by the authors: Cell counts per sample came from amplifying reference gene primers. Data came from immunoSEQ multiplex PCR; TCRdb stores just in-frame clones and leaves some out. The V and J calls and clone size come from that table; D and trimming were worked out from the DNA. The top ten clones hold about 2.2% of a sample with around 220,000 clones, 85% to 90% of them seen once. This sample is part of a study of blood T cell repertoires in COVID-19. Looking at the study overall: Sites in the United States, Italy and Spain provided acute and convalescent COVID-19 samples. From T cells, B-cell-depleted T cells, or PBMCs came the material, which was cDNA or gDNA.

The rearrangement uses TRBV6-2 or TRBV6-3 and TRBJ2-5; 12 bases map to TRBD2. The clonotype originates from a woman between 50 and 59 years old with acute or convalescent COVID-19. Sequencing used peripheral blood. CDR3 amino acids: CASSGLAGSQETQYF. The CDR3, as DNA: TGTGCCAGCAGTGGACTAGCGGGGAGCCAAGAGACCCAGTACTTC.